The 6 T cell receptor beta chains presented below share a single source sample, sequenced in a study of T cell repertoires and HLA-DP antigens. TCRdb's copy holds only in-frame clones and misses some; the assay was immunoSEQ multiplex PCR. The sample consists of around 100,000 clones, 80% to 95% of them appearing once. These receptors are not linked to any known antigen. The sequencing sample was made of CD4+ T cells from PBMCs. These receptor sequences come from a woman aged 18-29 years in good health and CMV-seronegative.

This chain joins TRBV6-1 and TRBJ2-7; 10 bases are a match to TRBD1. V was pared by 4 bases and J by 7 bases, with 10 bases of the junction left unmatched. Germline CDR1 and CDR2: MNHNS and SASEGT. The length of the CDR3 is 15 residues. CDR3 loop: CASSVPGQGSGEQYF. The DNA for the CDR3 is TGTGCCAGCAGTGTACCGGGACAGGGGTCAGGAGAGCAGTACTTC.

The chain joins TRBV6-6 to TRBJ1-5; the D gene is possibly TRBD1 (6 bases). Trimming removed 6 bases at V and 4 bases at J, with 13 bases between. CDR3 size: 14 residues. CDR1 is MNHNY and CDR2 is SVGAGI in the germline V gene (reference sequence). CDR3 in DNA: TGTGCCAGCAGGACAGCGGGACAAAATCAGCCCCAGCATTTT. Protein sequence: CASRTAGQNQPQHF.

V is TRBV28 and J is TRBJ1-2; unclear D gene. From germline, CDR1 is MDHEN and CDR2 SYDVKM. The germline V and J ends were trimmed by 2 bases and 1 base, with 11 bases remaining between them. The CDR3 spans 15 residues. CDR3 loop: CASSLAPPYNYGYTF. For the CDR3, the DNA is TGTGCCAGCAGTTTAGCCCCTCCCTATAACTATGGCTACACCTTC.

This chain uses TRBV14 with TRBJ2-1, with 15 bases matching TRBD2. CDR3 length: 17 residues. The germline V gene has CDR1 SGHDN and CDR2 FVKESK. J was trimmed by 9 bases and V by 1 base; bases with no gene match: 7. The CDR3 loop is CASSQVFGLAGGPEQFF. The CDR3 bases are TGTGCCAGCAGCCAAGTCTTTGGACTAGCGGGGGGGCCTGAGCAGTTCTTC.

The chain couples TRBV18 to TRBJ1-2, with D hard to call. Trimming shortened V by 3 bases and J by 8 bases, and 22 bases separated the two germline ends. Germline lookup yields CDR1 KGHSH and CDR2 LQKENI. The CDR3 extends over 16 amino acids. CDR3 in amino acids: CASSPGSVAPAIGYTF. For the CDR3, the DNA is TGTGCCAGCTCACCGGGTTCCGTGGCTCCAGCGATCGGCTACACCTTC.

The gene calls are TRBV9 and TRBJ1-2; 9 nucleotides agree with TRBD1. The CDR3 spans 15 residues. Germline trimming cut 4 bases from V and 5 bases from J; bases unmatched to any gene: 9. Germline V lookup: CDR1 SGDLS, CDR2 YYNGEE. DNA for the CDR3: TGTGCCAGCAGCCTTTCACAGGGGGCGCGGTATGGCTACACCTTC. Translated: CASSLSQGARYGYTF. The full variable domain, completed using reference TRBV9 and TRBJ1-2, is DSGVTQTPKHLITATGQRVTLRCSPRSGDLSVYWYQQSLDQGLQFLIQYYNGEERAKGNILERFSAQQFPDLHSELNLSSLELGDSALYFCASSLSQGARYGYTFGSGTRLTVV.